This is a list of T cell receptor beta chains from one sample in a study of CD8+CD57+ T cells in acquired aplastic anemia. TCRdb processed the reads anew with MiXCR; each CDR3 protein has one entry. The sample carries fewer than 250,000 distinct CDR3 sequences, roughly 56% recorded once. The specimen sequenced was sorted CD4+, CD8+, or CD8+CD57+ T cells (not recorded which) from PBMCs. All receptors derive from a human donor in good health, serving as a control. CDR3s include the opening cysteine and the closing phenylalanine or tryptophan. The D gene is left open where the match is weak. Only part of the rows carry a size: once, few, many, or a class if the clone is expanded.

size: -; V: TRBV2; D: -; J: TRBJ1-2; DNA: TGTGCCAGGAAGGCGGGGGCCCTCTATGGCTACACCTTC; CDR3: CARKAGALYGYTF
size: -; V: TRBV7-9; D: -; J: TRBJ2-7; DNA: TGTGCCAGCAGCTGGACAGCAGGGGAGCAGTACTTC; CDR3: CASSWTAGEQYF
size: -; V: TRBV29-1; D: -; J: TRBJ1-3; DNA: TGCAGCGTTGATGACGAAAGGAACACCATATATTTT; CDR3: CSVDDERNTIYF
size: -; V: TRBV19; D: TRBD1; J: TRBJ1-1; DNA: TGTGCCAGTAGGGACAGGGGCGCCAGCAGCGAGGACAGGGGCACTGAAGCTTTCTTT; CDR3: CASRDRGASSEDRGTEAFF
size: -; V: TRBV18; D: -; J: TRBJ1-5; DNA: TGTGCCAGCTCCTACGGAGGGAGCGGGGATCAGCCCCAGCATTTT; CDR3: CASSYGGSGDQPQHF
size: many; V: TRBV14; D: TRBD2; J: TRBJ2-6; DNA: TGTGCCAGCAGCTGGACTAGCGGGGGACTGCTTCGGTCTGGGGCCAACGTCCTGACTTTC; CDR3: CASSWTSGGLLRSGANVLTF
size: -; V: TRBV5-4; D: -; J: TRBJ1-5; DNA: TGTGCCAGCAGCTCCTTCGGGAGCAATCAGCCCCAGCATTTT; CDR3: CASSSFGSNQPQHF
size: -; V: TRBV12-3/TRBV12-4; D: -; J: TRBJ2-7; DNA: TGTGCCAGCAGTTTTATCCCGGGCTACGAGCAGTACTTC; CDR3: CASSFIPGYEQYF
size: many; V: TRBV2; D: TRBD1; J: TRBJ1-6; DNA: TGTGCCAGCAGTGACCTCGGGACAGGTAGCCATTCACCCCTCCACTTT; CDR3: CASSDLGTGSHSPLHF
size: -; V: TRBV11-1; D: TRBD2; J: TRBJ2-7; DNA: TGTGCCAGCAGCACGGGACTAGCGGGCGTAGCCTACGAGCAGTACTTC; CDR3: CASSTGLAGVAYEQYF
size: many; V: TRBV5-6; D: TRBD1; J: TRBJ1-3; DNA: TGTGCCAGCGACAGGGGGACCTCTGGAAACACCATATATTTT; CDR3: CASDRGTSGNTIYF
size: -; V: TRBV19; D: TRBD1; J: TRBJ1-5; DNA: TGTGCCAGTAGATGGACAGGGGGCAATCAGCCCCAGCATTTT; CDR3: CASRWTGGNQPQHF
size: -; V: TRBV7-2; D: TRBD1; J: TRBJ2-1; DNA: TGTGCCAGCAGCTTCCAGACAGGGATGTCCTACAATGAGCAGTTCTTC; CDR3: CASSFQTGMSYNEQFF
size: -; V: TRBV29-1; D: -; J: TRBJ1-1; DNA: TGCAGCCTTGCCCTCGGCGCTGAAGCTTTCTTT; CDR3: CSLALGAEAFF
size: many; V: TRBV7-9; D: -; J: TRBJ1-2; DNA: TGTGCCAGCAGCTCCGGGGACTATGGCTACACCTTC; CDR3: CASSSGDYGYTF
size: -; V: TRBV7-3; D: -; J: TRBJ2-1; DNA: TGTGCCAGCGGCTTGCGGGGAGCTGAGCAGTTCTTC; CDR3: CASGLRGAEQFF
size: -; V: TRBV18; D: -; J: TRBJ1-2; DNA: TGTGCCAGCTCACCACCGACCTACGACAGGATGAATGGCTTATATGGCTACACCTTC; CDR3: CASSPPTYDRMNGLYGYTF
size: -; V: TRBV7-3; D: TRBD2; J: TRBJ2-5; DNA: TGTGCCAGCAGCCCAACGGGAGGGAAAACGTACTTC; CDR3: CASSPTGGKTYF
size: -; V: TRBV19; D: -; J: TRBJ1-2; DNA: TGTGCCAGTAGCCAGGGATCGGTCAAAGCTAACTATGGCTACACCTTC; CDR3: CASSQGSVKANYGYTF
size: -; V: TRBV9; D: TRBD1; J: TRBJ2-7; DNA: TGTGCCAGCAGCCCCCGGACAGGTGGCTACGAGCAGTACTTC; CDR3: CASSPRTGGYEQYF
size: -; V: TRBV10-3; D: -; J: TRBJ2-7; DNA: TGTGCCATCAGTGACCAGGCATCTCTCTACGAGCAGTACTTC; CDR3: CAISDQASLYEQYF
size: -; V: TRBV29-1; D: TRBD2; J: TRBJ2-3; DNA: TGCAGCGTTTCTAGCGGCCTTGGGGATACGCAGTATTTT; CDR3: CSVSSGLGDTQYF
size: -; V: TRBV7-6; D: -; J: TRBJ2-7; DNA: TGTGCCAGCAGCTTATCGGGTATGGGGGAGCAGTACTTC; CDR3: CASSLSGMGEQYF
size: -; V: TRBV11-2; D: -; J: TRBJ2-5; DNA: TGTGCCACCAAGGGGGGGGGGGAGACCCAGTACTTC; CDR3: CATKGGGETQYF
size: -; V: TRBV30; D: TRBD1; J: TRBJ1-1; DNA: TGTGCCTGGATGGGACAGGGTTTCTCTGAAGCTTTCTTT; CDR3: CAWMGQGFSEAFF
size: few; V: TRBV15; D: TRBD2; J: TRBJ2-1; DNA: TGTGCCACCAGCAGAGATCGGGGGGGGCCTAACAATGAGCAGTTCTTC; CDR3: CATSRDRGGPNNEQFF
size: many; V: TRBV12-3/TRBV12-4; D: -; J: TRBJ2-3; DNA: TGTGCCAGCAGTTTATGGGGGGTGGATACGCAGTATTTT; CDR3: CASSLWGVDTQYF
size: -; V: TRBV7-3; D: TRBD1; J: TRBJ2-7; DNA: TGTGCCAGCAGCCGGACAGGGCCCGAGCAGTACTTC; CDR3: CASSRTGPEQYF
size: -; V: TRBV10-3; D: -; J: TRBJ1-4; DNA: TGTGCCATCAGTGAGGTAGCCCAACAACGGTTTTTT; CDR3: CAISEVAQQRFF
size: many; V: TRBV9; D: TRBD2; J: TRBJ2-2; DNA: TGTGCCAGCAGCGTAGCGGGGGGAAAGAACACCGGGGAGCTGTTTTTT; CDR3: CASSVAGGKNTGELFF
size: many; V: TRBV9; D: -; J: TRBJ1-1; DNA: TGTGCCAGCAGCGTAAGAATGAACACTGAAGCTTTCTTT; CDR3: CASSVRMNTEAFF
size: -; V: TRBV19; D: -; J: TRBJ1-1; DNA: TGTGCCAGTAGTATAGGGCAGATGAACACTGAAGCTTTCTTT; CDR3: CASSIGQMNTEAFF
size: -; V: TRBV2; D: -; J: TRBJ1-1; DNA: TGTGCCAGCAGTGATAGACGGATCGTGAACACTGAAGCTTTCTTT; CDR3: CASSDRRIVNTEAFF
size: many; V: TRBV11-2; D: -; J: TRBJ2-5; DNA: TGTGCCAGCAGACAACCCTGGACCCAAGAGACCCAGTACTTC; CDR3: CASRQPWTQETQYF
size: -; V: TRBV6-5; D: -; J: TRBJ2-7; DNA: TGTGCCAGCAGTTACGGGCAAGAGCAGTACTTC; CDR3: CASSYGQEQYF
size: many; V: TRBV20-1; D: TRBD2; J: TRBJ2-7; DNA: TGCAGTGCTCCTAGCGGGGGAACCTACGAGCAGTACTTC; CDR3: CSAPSGGTYEQYF
size: -; V: TRBV29-1; D: TRBD1; J: TRBJ2-7; DNA: TGCAGCGCCCGGGACAGGGGGAGAGAGGGGCAGTACTTC; CDR3: CSARDRGREGQYF
size: many; V: TRBV6-5; D: TRBD1; J: TRBJ2-2; DNA: TGTGCCAGCAGTACAGGGGGCGGGAACACCGGGGAGCTGTTTTTT; CDR3: CASSTGGGNTGELFF
size: -; V: TRBV7-2; D: TRBD1; J: TRBJ1-5; DNA: TGTGCCAGCAGTCCCTCAGGGGGGAATCAGCCCCGGCATTTT; CDR3: CASSPSGGNQPRHF
size: once; V: TRBV20-1; D: -; J: TRBJ1-1; DNA: TGCAGTGCTCCGGGGGGGAGAGTAGCTTTCTTT; CDR3: CSAPGGRVAFF
size: many; V: TRBV6-1; D: -; J: TRBJ1-1; DNA: TGTGCCAGCAGTGTTAATCATGGGTGGAGTGAAGCTTTCTTT; CDR3: CASSVNHGWSEAFF
size: -; V: TRBV15; D: -; J: TRBJ2-7; DNA: TGTGCCACCAGCAGAGACCCGGGGACGATCGAGCAGTACTTC; CDR3: CATSRDPGTIEQYF
size: many; V: TRBV12-3/TRBV12-4; D: TRBD1; J: TRBJ2-2; DNA: TGTGCCAGCAGCAGGGGGCTGGGGGAGCTGTTTTTT; CDR3: CASSRGLGELFF
size: -; V: TRBV7-9; D: TRBD1; J: TRBJ1-6; DNA: TGTGCCAGCAGCCCCGGGACAGGAGCGTCACCCCTCCACTTT; CDR3: CASSPGTGASPLHF